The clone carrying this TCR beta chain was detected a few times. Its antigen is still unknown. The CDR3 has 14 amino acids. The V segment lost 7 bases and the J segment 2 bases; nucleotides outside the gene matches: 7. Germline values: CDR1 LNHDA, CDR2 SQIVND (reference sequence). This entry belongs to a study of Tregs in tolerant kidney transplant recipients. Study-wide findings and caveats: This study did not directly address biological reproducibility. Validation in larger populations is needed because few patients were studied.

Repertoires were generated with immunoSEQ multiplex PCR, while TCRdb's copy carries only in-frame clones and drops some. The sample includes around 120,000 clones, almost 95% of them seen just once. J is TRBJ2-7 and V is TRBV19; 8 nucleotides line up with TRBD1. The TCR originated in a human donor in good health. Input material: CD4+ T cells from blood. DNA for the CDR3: TGTGCCAGTAAGGGGACAGGACCTACCTACGAGCAGTACTTC. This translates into CASKGTGPTYEQYF.